A selection of T cell receptor beta chains follows, all from one sample in a study of Graves' ophthalmopathy and Graves' hyperthyroidism. TCRdb analysed the multiplex PCR reads with MiXCR anew, one entry per CDR3 protein. The table records about 620,000 distinct CDR3 sequences, roughly 20% of them present only once. Sequences were obtained from peripheral blood. Every receptor here comes from a woman aged 18-35 years with stable Graves' hyperthyroidism. Some clones in this sample may be carry-over from other donors' samples. Each CDR3 is given with its conserved first and last residue. The D gene is left open where the match is weak. Clone size is given for some rows only: seen once, a few or many times, or a class if the clone is expanded.

size,J,V,D,DNA,CDR3
few,TRBJ2-5,TRBV7-7,-,TGTGCTAGCAGCTTAGGGGCGCTAGGGCAAGAGACCCAGTACTTC,CASSLGALGQETQYF
-,TRBJ2-7,TRBV30,TRBD2,TGTGCCTGGAGTCCAGCGGGGGCCGCCTACGAGCAGTACTTC,CAWSPAGAAYEQYF
many,TRBJ1-1,TRBV2,TRBD1,TGTGCCAGCAGTTCTACAGGGGGTTGGACTGAAGCTTTCTTT,CASSSTGGWTEAFF
few,TRBJ2-5,TRBV28,TRBD1,TGTGCCAGCAGTCAAGGACAGGGTACGCAAGAGACCCAGTACTTC,CASSQGQGTQETQYF
few,TRBJ2-5,TRBV4-1,TRBD2,TGCGCCAGCAGCCCCGTAACTAGCGCGTGGGAGACCCAGTACTTC,CASSPVTSAWETQYF
-,TRBJ1-1,TRBV12-3/TRBV12-4,-,TGTGCCAGCAGTTCCTCTTGGGGGGCAGCTTTCTTT,CASSSSWGAAFF
many,TRBJ2-7,TRBV4-2,-,TGTGCCAGCAGCCGCGGCCTATCGGACCAAAAGAGCTCCTACGAGCAGTACTTC,CASSRGLSDQKSSYEQYF
many,TRBJ1-2,TRBV19,-,TGTGCCAGTAGTATAGATATGGACAGAAGCTACACCTTC,CASSIDMDRSYTF
few,TRBJ2-5,TRBV28,TRBD1,TGTGCCAGCAGTTCGCCCGGGACAGGGGCCGAGACCCAGTACTTC,CASSSPGTGAETQYF
many,TRBJ1-1,TRBV20-1,TRBD1,TGCAGTGCGAAAGGACAGGAGAACACTGAAGCTTTCTTT,CSAKGQENTEAFF
-,TRBJ2-2,TRBV15,-,TGTGCTACCAGCAGCCCCGCGAACACCGGGGAGCTGTTTTTT,CATSSPANTGELFF
-,TRBJ1-5,TRBV6-5,TRBD1,TGTGCCAGCAGTTACTCGCGGCAGGGGGGTCAGCCCCAGCATTTT,CASSYSRQGGQPQHF
many,TRBJ2-7,TRBV6-1,TRBD2,TGTGCCAGCAGAGGGACTAGCGGGGCCCCCTACGAGCAGTACTTC,CASRGTSGAPYEQYF
-,TRBJ1-1,TRBV27,TRBD1,TGTGCCAGCAGTATACGCCCCGACCGACAGGGGGTGAACACTGAAGCTTTCTTT,CASSIRPDRQGVNTEAFF
-,TRBJ2-7,TRBV15,-,TGTGCCACCAGCCCCCAGTACAGCTACGAGCAGTACTTC,CATSPQYSYEQYF
many,TRBJ1-1,TRBV13,-,TGTGCCAGCAGCTTAGTGGCAGTACCGAGCATGAACACTGAAGCTTTCTTT,CASSLVAVPSMNTEAFF
-,TRBJ2-5,TRBV8-2,-,TGTGCCAGCACACCGGGACGAACGCGGGAGACCCAGTACTTC,CASTPGRTRETQYF
-,TRBJ2-1,TRBV19,TRBD1,TGTGCCAGTAGTGGGGGACAGGGGAGCTCCTACAATGAGCAGTTCTTC,CASSGGQGSSYNEQFF
-,TRBJ1-1,TRBV12-3/TRBV12-4,TRBD1,TGTGCCAGCAGTACTACCCACAGGGGGAACACTGAAGCTTTCTTT,CASSTTHRGNTEAFF
many,TRBJ2-7,TRBV12-3/TRBV12-4,TRBD2,TGTGCCAGCAGCCCTATGGGGGGGTCCTACGAGCAGTACTTC,CASSPMGGSYEQYF
many,TRBJ1-6,TRBV4-1,-,TGCGCCAGCAGCCAACTATCGGAGAATTCACCCCTCCACTTT,CASSQLSENSPLHF
-,TRBJ2-7,TRBV24-1,-,TGTGCCACAGGCAAGCGCGGATCCTACGAGCAGTACTTC,CATGKRGSYEQYF
many,TRBJ2-2,TRBV7-3,-,TGTGCCAGCAGCTTTACCCCGAACACCGGGGAGCTGTTTTTT,CASSFTPNTGELFF
many,TRBJ2-4,TRBV6-2/TRBV6-3,-,TGTGCCAGCAGTTACTCCGCTAAAAACATTCAGTACTTC,CASSYSAKNIQYF
many,TRBJ2-5,TRBV20-1,-,TGCAGTGCGAGAGAAGCTTTCCGCCAAGAGACCCAGTACTTC,CSAREAFRQETQYF
many,TRBJ1-1,TRBV12-3/TRBV12-4,-,TGTGCCAGCAGCTTTGGGACGCCAACTGAAGCTTTCTTT,CASSFGTPTEAFF
many,TRBJ2-2,TRBV30,-,TGTGCCTGGATAGGGCTAGCAGGCACCGGGGAGCTGTTTTTT,CAWIGLAGTGELFF
many,TRBJ2-7,TRBV28,TRBD1,TGTGCCAGCAGTTTATCGGGACAGGCGAACTACGAGCAGTACTTC,CASSLSGQANYEQYF
-,TRBJ2-7,TRBV15,-,TGTGCCACCAGCACCACGCGGGACAGTGTGACCTACGAGCAGTACTTC,CATSTTRDSVTYEQYF
-,TRBJ2-5,TRBV24-1,-,TGTGCCACCAGTTCCGGGACCACCTGGGGCGAGACCCAGTACTTC,CATSSGTTWGETQYF
many,TRBJ1-1,TRBV28,-,TGTGCCAGCAGTTTAAGGGGCCCTGAAGCTTTCTTT,CASSLRGPEAFF
many,TRBJ1-5,TRBV29-1,-,TGCAGCGTTGAAGAGGGGAGCAATCAGCCCCAGCATTTT,CSVEEGSNQPQHF
many,TRBJ2-2,TRBV6-4,-,TGTGCCAGCAGTGCAACGAACACCGGGGAGCTGTTTTTT,CASSATNTGELFF
many,TRBJ2-6,TRBV13,TRBD1,TGTGCCAGCAGCCCCAGACAGGGGTCTTGGCTCAGCTCTGGGGCCAACGTCCTGACTTTC,CASSPRQGSWLSSGANVLTF
many,TRBJ2-7,TRBV28,-,TGTGCCAGCAGCCCAGGGACTCACTACGAGCAGTACTTC,CASSPGTHYEQYF
many,TRBJ2-5,TRBV10-3,-,TGTGCCATCAGTGAGGGAGGGAGGGAGACCCAGTACTTC,CAISEGGRETQYF